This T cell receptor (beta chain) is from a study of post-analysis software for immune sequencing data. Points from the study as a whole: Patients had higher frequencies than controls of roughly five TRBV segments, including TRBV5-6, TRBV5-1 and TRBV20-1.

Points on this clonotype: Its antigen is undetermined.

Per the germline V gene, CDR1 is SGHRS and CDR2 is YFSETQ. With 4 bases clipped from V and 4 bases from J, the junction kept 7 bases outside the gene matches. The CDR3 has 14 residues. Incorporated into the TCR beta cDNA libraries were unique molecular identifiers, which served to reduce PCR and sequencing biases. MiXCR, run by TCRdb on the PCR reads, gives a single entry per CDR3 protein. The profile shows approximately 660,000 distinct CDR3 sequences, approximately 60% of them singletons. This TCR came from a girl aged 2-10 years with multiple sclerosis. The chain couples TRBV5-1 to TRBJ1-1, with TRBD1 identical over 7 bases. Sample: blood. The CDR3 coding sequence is TGCGCCAGCAGCGGACAGGAATGGGGCACTGAAGCTTTCTTT. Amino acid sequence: CASSGQEWGTEAFF.